Listed here are 30 T cell receptor beta chains from one sample, sequenced in a study of T cells in severe cutaneous drug reactions. TCR subtype-specific primers in iRepertoire multiplex PCR prepared libraries for bulk and single-cell sequencing. TCRdb re-called the multiplex PCR reads and gives one entry per CDR3 protein, without DNA. The sample is made up of over 7,000 distinct CDR3 sequences, and the top ten hold roughly 24% of it. Carbamazepine had induced Stevens-Johnson syndrome or toxic epidermal necrolysis in the sequenced donors. The source material was cells from a skin blister. All receptors come from a human donor with a severe cutaneous adverse drug reaction.

This chain joins TRBV20-1 and TRBJ2-7; TCRdb's D gene call, TRBD2, goes unchecked for lack of DNA. In germline, CDR1 is DFQATT, CDR2 SNEGSKA (reference sequence). The length of the CDR3 is 15 residues. The CDR3 spells CSASPSGLDSYEQYF.

V and J are TRBV19 and TRBJ2-7; the TCRdb D gene call, TRBD2, has no DNA to confirm it. CDR3 size: 12 residues. Germline V gene lookup returns CDR1 LNHDA and CDR2 SQIVND (reference sequence). CDR3: CASSWTRGEQYF. Drawing the rest from reference TRBV19 and TRBJ2-7, the complete variable domain is DGGITQSPKYLFRKEGQNVTLSCEQNLNHDAMYWYRQDPGQGLRLIYYSQIVNDFQKGDIAEGYSVSREKKESFPLTVTSAQKNPTAFYLCASSWTRGEQYFGPGTRLTVT.

V gene TRBV2 combines with J gene TRBJ1-5. The CDR3 spans 12 residues. Per the germline V gene, CDR1 is SNHLY and CDR2 is FYNNEI. This chain's CDR3 is CASSEHYQPQHF.

V is TRBV5-1 and J is TRBJ1-2. CDR1 SGHRS and CDR2 YFSETQ come from the germline V gene. The CDR3 has 14 amino acids. CDR3 sequence reads: CASSLGPSNYGYTF.

V and J are TRBV7-6 and TRBJ2-5. From germline, CDR1 is SGHVS and CDR2 FNYEAQ. The CDR3 spans 12 residues. CDR3 loop: CASSPVLETQYF.

This clonotype counts as medium-sized (0.01 to 0.1%) by frequency. This rearrangement joins TRBV29-1 to TRBJ2-7. The CDR3 loop spans 14 amino acids. Looked up from germline, CDR1 is SQVTM and CDR2 is ANQGSEA. CDR3: CSVLVAGSSYEQYF.

This chain connects TRBV13 to TRBJ2-1; TCRdb reports TRBD2, a call that lacks DNA to check it against. Germline CDR1 is PRHDT and CDR2 is FYEKMQ (reference sequence). The length of the CDR3 is 14 residues. This CDR3 reads CASSFGTTNNEQFF.

The chain joins TRBV11-3 to TRBJ1-1; the TCRdb call, TRBD1, lacks DNA for checking. The germline V gene encodes CDR1 SGHNT and CDR2 YENEEA. This CDR3 is built from 14 residues. CDR3 loop: CASSLGGERTEAFF.

V and J are TRBV29-1 and TRBJ2-7. In germline, CDR1 is SQVTM, CDR2 ANQGSEA. The CDR3 covers 12 residues. CDR3 loop: CSVASEAYEQYF.

The chain employs TRBV24-1 and TRBJ1-2. From germline, CDR1 is KGHDR and CDR2 SFDVKD. The CDR3 covers 14 residues. CDR3: CATGNYREGYGYTF.

The rearrangement joins TRBV12-3 or TRBV12-4 to TRBJ2-3; TCRdb names TRBD2, which stays unverified in the absence of DNA. The CDR3 covers 16 residues. CDR3 residues: CASRDGLAGVTDTQYF.

The chain carries TRBV12-3 or TRBV12-4 and TRBJ1-2; the TRBD1 assignment by TCRdb is unverifiable without DNA. This CDR3 is 14 amino acids long. The chain's CDR3 is CASSPGTGNYGYTF.

The chain uses TRBV28 and TRBJ1-6; TCRdb reports TRBD1, a call that lacks DNA to check it against. Germline assignment: CDR1 MDHEN and CDR2 SYDVKM. The CDR3 loop spans 16 amino acids. CDR3 protein: CASSSLRDRGYSPLHF. The whole variable domain, remainder taken from reference TRBV28 and TRBJ1-6, is DVKVTQSSRYLVKRTGEKVFLECVQDMDHENMFWYRQDPGLGLRLIYFSYDVKMKEKGDIPEGYSVSREKKERFSLILESASTNQTSMYLCASSSLRDRGYSPLHFGNGTRLTVT.

The chain links TRBV27 to TRBJ2-1; TCRdb outputs TRBD1, but without DNA this stays unchecked. CDR1 MNHEY and CDR2 SMNVEV come from the germline V gene (reference sequence). The CDR3 is 13 amino acids. The CDR3 is CASLGQLGNEQFF.

The gene calls are TRBV27 and TRBJ2-7; TCRdb proposes TRBD2, but this gene call is untestable without DNA. The CDR3 totals 12 residues. Per germline, CDR1 MNHEY and CDR2 SMNVEV (reference sequence). The CDR3 loop is CASSRAGGEQYF.

V and J are TRBV6-5 and TRBJ2-1; TCRdb outputs TRBD2, but without DNA this stays unchecked. CDR1 and CDR2 from the germline V gene are MNHEY and SVGAGI. This CDR3 region has 15 residues. This CDR3 is CASSRLAGEYNEQFF.

The chain couples TRBV4-3 to TRBJ1-1; TCRdb picks TRBD1, but there is no DNA to check that call. CDR3 length: 15 amino acids. In germline, CDR1 is LGHNA, CDR2 YSLEER. CDR3 residues: CASSQEPNQGTEAFF.

The rearrangement uses TRBV3-1 and TRBJ2-1. This CDR3 is built from 15 residues. The germline V gene encodes CDR1 LGHDT and CDR2 YNNKEL (reference sequence). CDR3 residues: CASSQDIFIWDEQFF.

Judged by frequency, this clonotype is medium-sized (0.01 to 0.1%). This chain connects TRBV19 to TRBJ2-7; the D call from TCRdb, TRBD2, cannot be confirmed without DNA. CDR1 LNHDA and CDR2 SQIVND come from the germline V gene (reference sequence). This CDR3 comprises 11 residues. CDR3 amino acids: CASRGGLEQYF.

The chain joins TRBV6-5 to TRBJ1-2; TCRdb outputs TRBD1, but without DNA this stays unchecked. Germline CDR1 is MNHEY and CDR2 is SVGAGI. This CDR3 spans 15 amino acids. The CDR3 spells CASSPIGQGDYGYTF.

This chain joins TRBV7-9 and TRBJ2-1. Germline-derived CDR1 and CDR2 are SEHNR and FQNEAQ (reference sequence). This CDR3 region has 12 residues. CDR3 loop: CASSFPAGEQFF.

This chain uses TRBV29-1 with TRBJ2-1; the D call from TCRdb, TRBD1, cannot be confirmed without DNA. The CDR3 sequence is 14 residues long. CDR1 and CDR2 (germline): SQVTM, ANQGSEA. CDR3 sequence: CSVVSGLTYNEQFF.

Frequency places this clonotype as medium-sized. The gene calls are TRBV4-1 and TRBJ2-7. Per the germline V gene, CDR1 is MGHRA and CDR2 is YSYEKL. The CDR3 has 13 amino acids. CDR3 sequence reads: CASSQVVAYEQYF.

The J gene is TRBJ2-7, the V gene TRBV28; no DNA is available, so the TRBD2 call from TCRdb remains unchecked. The CDR3 consists of 14 residues. Germline CDR1 MDHEN, CDR2 SYDVKM. The CDR3 loop is CASSFGGVRYEQYF.

This chain joins TRBV12-3 or TRBV12-4 and TRBJ2-1; TCRdb gives TRBD2 as the D gene, but with no DNA this cannot be confirmed. The CDR3 contains 14 residues. CDR3 protein: CASSQGTYDGEQFF.

The chain recombines TRBV20-1 with TRBJ2-7. CDR3 size: 13 residues. CDR1 is DFQATT and CDR2 is SNEGSKA in the germline V gene (reference sequence). The chain's CDR3 is CSARQTDTYEQYF.

By frequency, this clonotype registers medium-sized. V gene TRBV6-5 combines with J gene TRBJ2-1; absent DNA, TCRdb's TRBD1 call cannot be checked. The germline gives CDR1 MNHEY, CDR2 SVGAGI. The CDR3 is 13 residues long. This chain's CDR3 is CASTGTANNEQFF.

This rearrangement joins TRBV10-2 to TRBJ2-2; TCRdb indicates TRBD1, and absent DNA this call remains unverified. The CDR3 covers 14 residues. CDR1 and CDR2 (germline): WSHSY, SAAADI. The CDR3 sequence: CASTLGGDTGELFF.

The CDR3: CASSIDLLGGQGQETQYF. V is TRBV19 and J is TRBJ2-5; the TCRdb D gene call, TRBD1, has no DNA to confirm it. Germline V gene lookup returns CDR1 LNHDA and CDR2 SQIVND (reference sequence). The CDR3 runs 18 residues.

V and J are TRBV27 and TRBJ2-2. CDR1 is MNHEY, CDR2 SMNVEV, per germline (reference sequence). The CDR3 runs to 13 residues. The CDR3 sequence: CASSPIIRSELFF.